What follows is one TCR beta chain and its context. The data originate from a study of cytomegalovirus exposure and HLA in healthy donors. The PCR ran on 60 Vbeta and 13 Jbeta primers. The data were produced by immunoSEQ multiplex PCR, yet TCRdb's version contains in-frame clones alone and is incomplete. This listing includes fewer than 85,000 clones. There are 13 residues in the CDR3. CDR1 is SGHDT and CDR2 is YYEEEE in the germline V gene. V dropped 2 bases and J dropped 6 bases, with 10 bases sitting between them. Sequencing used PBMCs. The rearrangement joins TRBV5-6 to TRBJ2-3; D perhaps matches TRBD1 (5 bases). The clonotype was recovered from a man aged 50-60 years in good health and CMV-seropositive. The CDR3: CASSLIGADTQYF. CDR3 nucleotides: TGTGCCAGCAGCTTAATAGGGGCCGATACGCAGTATTTT. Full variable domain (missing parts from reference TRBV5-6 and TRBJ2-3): DAGVTQSPTHLIKTRGQQVTLRCSPKSGHDTVSWYQQALGQGPQFIFQYYEEEERQRGNFPDRFSGHQFPNYSSELNVNALLLGDSALYLCASSLIGADTQYFGPGTRLTVL.